This T cell receptor beta chain was observed in a study of blood T cell repertoires in COVID-19. Study in general: Researchers got acute and convalescent COVID-19 samples from the United States, Italy and Spain. PBMCs, B-cell-depleted T cells, or T cells were the source of the cDNA or gDNA that made up the material.

Original processing methods: The assay estimated nucleated cells by amplifying reference gene primers. Some clones are missing from TCRdb's copy, which holds only in-frame ones; the method was immunoSEQ multiplex PCR. V and J calls and clone size follow that table, whereas D and trimming were derived from the DNA. The data show 88,000 or so clones, roughly 77% seen once. Germline V gene data show CDR1 as LNHDA and CDR2 as SQIVND (reference sequence). Unmatched junction bases numbered 9, after V lost 6 bases and J lost 5 bases. The CDR3 is 15 residues long. This clone has only one observation. The sequenced sample was peripheral blood. The source of this sequence is a human donor in a cohort sampled during active COVID-19. The chain employs TRBV19 and TRBJ2-7; 11 positions agree with TRBD2. Here the CDR3 DNA reads TGTGCCAGTAGAGAACTAGCGGGAGATAGCCACGAGCAGTACTTC. Translated: CASRELAGDSHEQYF.